This T cell receptor beta chain was retrieved from a study of CD8 T cells in ankylosing spondylitis. Each CDR3 protein is one row after TCRdb ran MiXCR on the 5' RACE reads. The table includes about 190,000 distinct CDR3 sequences, over 10% detected once. Study-wide findings and caveats: Certain motif variants had earlier appeared in reactive arthritis synovial fluid and blood. It was reported that disease-linked clones were significantly enriched in matched ankylosing spondylitis synovial fluid. There was a TCR beta motif, made of several highly homologous variants, that appeared characteristic of ankylosing spondylitis blood.

Of note for this clonotype: Antigen unknown.

Trimming removed 7 bases from V and 1 base from J, with 10 bases in between. The CDR3 totals 12 residues. The germline V gene has CDR1 SQVTM and CDR2 ANQGSEA. Sequencing was performed on blood, either unsorted or a sorted T cell fraction (not recorded which). The chain recombines TRBV29-1 with TRBJ1-1, with D tentatively TRBD1 (5 bases). The clonotype comes from a female donor with ankylosing spondylitis or in good health (not recorded which). The CDR3 sequence is CSALTGNTEAFF. The CDR3 coding sequence is TGCAGCGCTCTTACAGGGAACACTGAAGCTTTCTTT.